The source of this TCR beta chain is a study of control samples from healthy donors and cancer patients (dated by TCRdb to the early 2020s). Based on the germline V gene (reference sequence), the CDR1 and CDR2 sequences are GTSNPN and SVGIG. Trimming at the junction amounts to 2 bases on V and 2 bases on J, and the germline ends lie 9 bases apart. The CDR3, cysteine through phenylalanine, is 13 amino acids long. Left in the record is the CDR3 DNA by itself, 39 bases read in frame from the first base. In the case of this clone: What antigen it recognizes has not been identified. Per-base quality was not reported, and no clone a single base away is much larger than it.

The method behind the library was the immunoSEQ multiplex PCR assay. Drawn from immuneACCESS, this table holds only the in-frame rearrangements with V and J called that TCRdb kept. Clones are partly lost; checked studies trace under half to an unresolved V gene and leave the rest unexplained. The sample table records more than 75,000 clones; roughly 84% of these occur just once. The ten largest account for under 40% of the sample. The rearrangement joined TRBV30 to TRBJ1-1, with the D gene uncertain. The sequence derives from a man between 70 and 80 years old with lung cancer. Material: PBMCs. The DNA sequence is as follows: TGTGCCTGGAGTTTCCAGGACAACACTGAAGCTTTCTTT. It codes for CAWSFQDNTEAFF.